The clone carrying this T cell receptor (beta chain) appeared a few times. The data were obtained in a study of blood T cells in healthy people across ages. This CDR3 spans 13 amino acids. The V segment lost 8 bases and the J segment 6 bases; nucleotides outside the gene matches: 7. Germline CDR1 is SNHLY and CDR2 is FYNNEI. Together with a sample-barcoded 5' primer, a J-beta primer mix was included in a second PCR lasting about 7 to 11 cycles. TCRdb redid the calling of the 5' RACE reads with MiXCR, one entry per CDR3 protein. The sample shows about 1,500,000 distinct CDR3 sequences, about 30% of them seen only once.

The sample consisted of blood. This chain connects TRBV2 to TRBJ1-2; TRBD1 matches 9 bases. The sequence was obtained from a woman between 25 and 40 years old in good health. The CDR3 sequence: CASSATGGNGYTF. CDR3 nucleotides: TGTGCCAGCTCGGCTACAGGGGGCAATGGCTACACCTTC.